This T cell receptor (beta chain) stems from a study of response to subunit inactivated influenza vaccine. A remark on this clonotype: Its antigen is unidentified.

The CDR3 spans 16 residues. The V and J ends lost 6 bases and 8 bases respectively, with 22 bases between them. Per germline, CDR1 LGHDT and CDR2 YNNKEL (reference sequence). Whole-study results and caveats: With each seasonal influenza vaccination, the authors suggested, few new T cells are recruited.

TCRdb ran MiXCR on the RT-PCR reads and lists one entry per CDR3 protein. Of roughly 760,000 distinct CDR3 sequences listed, about 20% are singletons. The sequencing used PBMCs from blood, collected around 5 days after vaccination. This clonotype was obtained from a man in his fifties or sixties who received an inactivated influenza vaccine. This chain uses TRBV3-1 with TRBJ1-4; possible D gene TRBD1, 5 bases. The CDR3 coding sequence is TGTGCCAGCAGTCTACCCCCCGGGACGGGAGGAGAAAAACTGTTTTTT. Translating gives CASSLPPGTGGEKLFF. The full variable domain, with the rest looked up from reference TRBV3-1 and TRBJ1-4, is DTAVSQTPKYLVTQMGNDKSIKCEQNLGHDTMYWYKQDSKKFLKIMFSYNNKELIINETVPNRFSPKSPDKAHLNLHINSLELGDSAVYFCASSLPPGTGGEKLFFGSGTQLSVL.